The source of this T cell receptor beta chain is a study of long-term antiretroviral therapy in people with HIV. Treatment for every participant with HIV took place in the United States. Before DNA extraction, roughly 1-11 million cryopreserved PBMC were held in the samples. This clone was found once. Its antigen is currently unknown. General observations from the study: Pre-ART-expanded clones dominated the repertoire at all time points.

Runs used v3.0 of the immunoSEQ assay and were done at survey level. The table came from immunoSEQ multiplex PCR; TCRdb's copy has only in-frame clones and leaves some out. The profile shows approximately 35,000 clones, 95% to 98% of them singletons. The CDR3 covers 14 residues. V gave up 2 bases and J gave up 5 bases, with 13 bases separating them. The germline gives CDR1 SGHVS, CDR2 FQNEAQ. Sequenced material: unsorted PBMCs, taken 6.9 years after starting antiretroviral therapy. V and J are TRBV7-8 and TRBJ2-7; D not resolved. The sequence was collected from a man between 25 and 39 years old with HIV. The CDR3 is CASSLQADLNEQYF. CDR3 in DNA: TGTGCCAGCAGCTTACAGGCCGACCTGAACGAGCAGTACTTC.